The 22 T cell receptor beta chains reported below all come from one sample, sequenced in a study of regulatory T cells. Amplification used 52 TRBV primers and 13 TRBJ primers. Using immunoSEQ multiplex PCR, the repertoire was profiled, and TCRdb retains in-frame clones only, with some absent. The table lists over 5,500 clones, approximately 84% of them singletons. Sequencing input: CD8+ T cells sorted from blood. Receptor source: a child between 10 and 17 years old with CD3G deficiency.

The genes are TRBV30 and TRBJ2-1; 7 nucleotides line up with TRBD2. V dropped 0 bases and J dropped 10; count of bases not matched to a gene: 0. The CDR3 covers 11 residues. Germline lookup yields CDR1 GTSNPN and CDR2 SVGIG (reference sequence). CDR3 sequence (DNA): TGTGCCTGGAGTGTGGGACTAGAGCAGTTCTTC. Amino acid sequence: CAWSVGLEQFF.

The chain links TRBV28 to TRBJ2-1, with unresolved D. The V end was cut by 1 base, the J end by 2 bases, with 0 bases between. Germline V gene sequence: CDR1 MDHEN, CDR2 SYDVKM. The CDR3 covers 12 residues. DNA of the CDR3: TGTGCCAGCAGTTTATCCTACAATGAGCAGTTCTTC. It yields the protein CASSLSYNEQFF.

The V and J genes are TRBV6-6 and TRBJ2-1; D is uncertain. The CDR3 sequence is 11 residues long. Trimming left V 4 bases short and J 7 bases short, with 5 bases between. Germline V gene sequence: CDR1 MNHNY, CDR2 SVGAGI (reference sequence). CDR3 region: CASSSTNEQFF. The DNA for the CDR3 is TGTGCCAGCAGTTCGACTAATGAGCAGTTCTTC.

The rearrangement links TRBV20-1 to TRBJ2-7; no definite D call. Germline V gene sequence: CDR1 DFQATT, CDR2 SNEGSKA (reference sequence). The CDR3 sequence is 11 residues long. The V and J ends lost 6 bases and 3 bases respectively, with 9 bases between them. The CDR3 loop is CSAGRDYEQYF. For the CDR3, the DNA is TGCAGTGCGGGAAGGGACTACGAGCAGTACTTC.

CDR3 coding DNA: TGCGCCAGCAAAATAGGGGCGGCCACCGGGGAGCTGTTTTTT. Translated, it gives CASKIGAATGELFF. The gene calls are TRBV5-1 and TRBJ2-2; maybe TRBD1 (5 bases). The V end was cut by 6 bases, the J end by 4 bases, with 13 bases between. The germline V gene has CDR1 SGHRS and CDR2 YFSETQ. The CDR3 length is 14 residues.

This chain uses TRBV28 with TRBJ1-1; 11 positions agree with TRBD1. There are 14 residues in the CDR3. Trimming removed 5 bases from V and 7 bases from J; junction bases left unmatched: 6. Germline V CDR1 and CDR2: MDHEN, SYDVKM. CDR3 DNA sequence: TGTGCCAGCAGTCGGACAGGGGGCGCGTTTGAAGCTTTCTTT. This gives the protein CASSRTGGAFEAFF.

The V call is TRBV28, the J call TRBJ2-7; D is perhaps TRBD2 (5 bases). Looked up from germline, CDR1 is MDHEN and CDR2 is SYDVKM. CDR3 length: 14 residues. The V gene lost 5 bases and the J gene lost 5 bases, with 16 bases spanning the gap. CDR3 amino acids: CASSQITGRNEQYF. The CDR3, as DNA: TGTGCCAGCAGTCAGATAACGGGGAGAAACGAGCAGTACTTC.

This clone was seen a few times. The genes are TRBV7-6 and TRBJ2-7; D ambiguous. The CDR3 has 12 amino acids. CDR1 and CDR2 from the germline V gene are SGHVS and FNYEAQ. V was clipped by 4 bases and J by 2 bases, with 6 bases between them. In DNA, the CDR3 is TGTGCCAGCAGCTACAGTACCTACGAGCAGTACTTC. It yields the protein CASSYSTYEQYF.

The genes are TRBV7-9 and TRBJ2-3; TRBD2 is a possible D gene (5 bases). V was clipped by 1 base and J by 2 bases, with 10 bases between them. This CDR3 has 15 amino acids. Germline CDR1 reads SEHNR; CDR2 reads FQNEAQ (reference sequence). For the CDR3, the DNA is TGTGCCAGCAGCTTAGGCGCTAGCCCCACAGATACGCAGTATTTT. Its translation is CASSLGASPTDTQYF. The entire variable domain, with the rest obtained from reference TRBV7-9 and TRBJ2-3, is as follows: DTGVSQNPRHKITKRGQNVTFRCDPISEHNRLYWYRQTLGQGPEFLTYFQNEAQLEKSRLLSDRFSAERPKGSFSTLEIQRTEQGDSAMYLCASSLGASPTDTQYFGPGTRLTVL.

The V call is TRBV28, the J call TRBJ1-1, with D possibly matching TRBD1 (5 bases). The CDR3 sequence is 12 residues long. Trimming removed 6 bases at V and 3 bases at J, with 8 bases between. Germline-derived CDR1 and CDR2 are MDHEN and SYDVKM. The CDR3 DNA follows: TGTGCCAGCAGCCCAGGGTACACTGAAGCTTTCTTT. It encodes CASSPGYTEAFF.

The genes are TRBV9 and TRBJ2-7; D not certain. The CDR3 loop spans 11 amino acids. CDR1 and CDR2 (germline): SGDLS, YYNGEE. V lost 8 bases to trimming and J lost 0 bases, with 6 bases between them. CDR3 bases: TGTGCCAGTTACTTCTCCTACGAGCAGTACTTC. This gives the protein CASYFSYEQYF.

The chain combines TRBV7-9 with TRBJ2-3, with D uncertain. V lost 2 bases, J lost 6 bases, and 6 bases lay in between. The CDR3 spans 12 residues. The germline gives CDR1 SEHNR, CDR2 FQNEAQ (reference sequence). CDR3 loop: CASSLSRDTQYF. The CDR3 DNA is TGTGCCAGCAGCTTATCTCGCGATACGCAGTATTTT.

The chain uses TRBV19 and TRBJ1-1; 8 bases map to TRBD1. Germline assignment: CDR1 LNHDA and CDR2 SQIVND (reference sequence). The CDR3 consists of 14 residues. With V trimmed by 5 bases and J by 6 bases, 8 bases remained unmatched. In DNA form, the CDR3 reads TGTGCCAGTAGTGTACAGGGGGAGCGGTCTGAAGCTTTCTTT. It yields the protein CASSVQGERSEAFF.

The chain uses TRBV28 and TRBJ2-1; D is uncertain. Per the germline V gene, CDR1 is MDHEN and CDR2 is SYDVKM. Between the trimmed V and J ends, which lost 3 bases and 4 bases, there was a span of 10 bases. The CDR3 is 14 residues long. The CDR3 is CASSFSAGYNEQFF. The CDR3 DNA reads TGTGCCAGCAGTTTCTCGGCCGGTTACAATGAGCAGTTCTTC.

This sequence joins TRBV7-9 and TRBJ2-1, with unresolved D. V lost 5 bases and J 8 bases, leaving 10 bases between the germline ends. Looked up from germline, CDR1 is SEHNR and CDR2 is FQNEAQ (reference sequence). The CDR3 totals 12 residues. The CDR3 is CASSLGMDEQFF. CDR3 sequence (DNA): TGTGCCAGCAGCCTGGGAATGGATGAGCAGTTCTTC.

This clone has a single count. The V and J genes are TRBV6-1 and TRBJ2-2, with D perhaps TRBD2 (5 bases). V was clipped by 6 bases and J by 6 bases, with 8 bases between them. Germline loops: CDR1 MNHNS, CDR2 SASEGT. CDR3 length: 12 residues. The CDR3 sequence: CASRYGAGELFF. The CDR3 bases are TGTGCCAGCAGATACGGGGCCGGGGAGCTGTTTTTT.

The rearrangement joins TRBV7-9 to TRBJ2-1, with D perhaps matching TRBD2 (5 bases). The V end was cut by 0 bases, the J end by 8 bases, with 8 bases between. CDR1 and CDR2 (germline): SEHNR, FQNEAQ (reference sequence). The length of the CDR3 is 13 residues. The CDR3 sequence: CASSLAPGDEQFF. Here the CDR3 DNA reads TGTGCCAGCAGCTTAGCGCCCGGGGATGAGCAGTTCTTC.

The chain uses TRBV28 and TRBJ2-1; tentatively, D is TRBD2 (6 bases). The CDR3 is 13 residues long. Per the germline V gene, CDR1 is MDHEN and CDR2 is SYDVKM. V gave up 2 bases and J gave up 7 bases, with 9 bases separating them. CDR3 in amino acids: CASSLAGPNEQFF. The CDR3 coding sequence is TGTGCCAGCAGTTTAGCGGGACCTAATGAGCAGTTCTTC.

The chain joins TRBV28 to TRBJ2-1, with unresolved D. Trimming shortened V by 6 bases and J by 6 bases, and 15 bases separated the two germline ends. This CDR3 comprises 14 residues. The germline V gene encodes CDR1 MDHEN and CDR2 SYDVKM. The CDR3 sequence: CASSWSEVPNEQFF. DNA of the CDR3: TGTGCCAGCAGCTGGAGTGAGGTACCCAATGAGCAGTTCTTC.

The chain couples TRBV11-2 to TRBJ2-5; D remains ambiguous. Trimming left V 5 bases short and J 2 bases short, with 9 bases between. Germline V gene sequence: CDR1 SGHAT, CDR2 FQNNGV. The CDR3 is 13 residues long. CDR3 loop: CASSLLRQETQYF. Written as DNA, the CDR3 is TGTGCCAGCAGCCTGCTCAGACAAGAGACCCAGTACTTC.

DNA for the CDR3: TGTGCCAGCAGCTTAAACTTTCGGGGCACTGAAGCTTTCTTT. This sequence encodes CASSLNFRGTEAFF. The chain couples TRBV11-2 to TRBJ1-1; D is unclear. CDR3 size: 14 residues. Germline V lookup: CDR1 SGHAT, CDR2 FQNNGV. Trimming cost V 2 bases and J 4 bases, with 11 bases left between them. The full variable domain, completed using reference TRBV11-2 and TRBJ1-1, is EAGVAQSPRYKIIEKRQSVAFWCNPISGHATLYWYQQILGQGPKLLIQFQNNGVVDDSQLPKDRFSAERLKGVDSTLKIQPAKLEDSAVYLCASSLNFRGTEAFFGQGTRLTVV.

This clone was counted a few times. Other DNA variants within this sample encode the same CDR3. The rearrangement links TRBV6-6 to TRBJ2-1; D not certain. This CDR3 contains 11 residues. Germline V gene sequence: CDR1 MNHNY, CDR2 SVGAGI (reference sequence). Trimming pared 3 bases from V and 7 bases from J, leaving 4 bases between. The DNA for the CDR3 is TGTGCCAGCAGTTATGGAAATGAGCAGTTCTTC. Its protein is CASSYGNEQFF.